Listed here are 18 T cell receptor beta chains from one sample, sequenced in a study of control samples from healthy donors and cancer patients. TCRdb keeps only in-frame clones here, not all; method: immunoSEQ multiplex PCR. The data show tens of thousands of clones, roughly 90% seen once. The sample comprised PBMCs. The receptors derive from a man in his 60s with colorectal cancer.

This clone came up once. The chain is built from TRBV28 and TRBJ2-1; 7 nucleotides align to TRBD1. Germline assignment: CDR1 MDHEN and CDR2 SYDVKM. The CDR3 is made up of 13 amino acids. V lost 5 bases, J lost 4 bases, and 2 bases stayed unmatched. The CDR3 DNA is TGTGCCAGCAGTGGACAGGAGTACAATGAGCAGTTCTTC. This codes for CASSGQEYNEQFF.

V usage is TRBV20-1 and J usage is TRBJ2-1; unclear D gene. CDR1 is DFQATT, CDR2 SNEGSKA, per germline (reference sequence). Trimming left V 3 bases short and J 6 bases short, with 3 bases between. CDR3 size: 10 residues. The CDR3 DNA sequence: TGCAGTGCTAGTACCAATGAGCAGTTCTTC. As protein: CSASTNEQFF.

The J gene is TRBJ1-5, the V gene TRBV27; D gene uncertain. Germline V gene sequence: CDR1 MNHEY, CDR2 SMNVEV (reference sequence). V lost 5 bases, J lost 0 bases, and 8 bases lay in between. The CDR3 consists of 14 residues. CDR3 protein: CASSREPSNQPQHF. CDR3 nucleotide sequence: TGTGCCAGCAGTAGGGAGCCTAGCAATCAGCCCCAGCATTTT.

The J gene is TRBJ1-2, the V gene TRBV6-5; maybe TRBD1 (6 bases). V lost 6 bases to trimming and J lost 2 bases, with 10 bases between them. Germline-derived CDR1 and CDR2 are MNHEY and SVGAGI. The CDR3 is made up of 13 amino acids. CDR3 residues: CASRPTGNYGYTF. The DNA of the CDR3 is TGTGCCAGCAGACCCACAGGGAACTATGGCTACACCTTC.

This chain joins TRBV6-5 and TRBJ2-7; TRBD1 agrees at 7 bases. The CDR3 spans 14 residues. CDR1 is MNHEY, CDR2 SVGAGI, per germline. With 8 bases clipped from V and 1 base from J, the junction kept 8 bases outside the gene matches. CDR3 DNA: TGTGCCAGCCGGCCCAGACAGGGATCCTACGAGCAGTACTTC. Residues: CASRPRQGSYEQYF.

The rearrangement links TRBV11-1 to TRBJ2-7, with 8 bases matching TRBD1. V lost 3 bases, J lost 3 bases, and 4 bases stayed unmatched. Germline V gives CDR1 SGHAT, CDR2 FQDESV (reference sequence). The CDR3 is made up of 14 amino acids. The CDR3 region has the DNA TGTGCCAGCAGCTTGTCAGGGGGCTTCTACGAGCAGTACTTC. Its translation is CASSLSGGFYEQYF.

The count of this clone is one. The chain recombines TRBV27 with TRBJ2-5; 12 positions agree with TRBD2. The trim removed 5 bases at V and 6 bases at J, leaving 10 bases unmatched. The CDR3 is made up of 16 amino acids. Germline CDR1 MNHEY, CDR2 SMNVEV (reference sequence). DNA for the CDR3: TGTGCCAGCAGTCCCCCGACTAGCGGGGGAGTAAAGACCCAGTACTTC. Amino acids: CASSPPTSGGVKTQYF.

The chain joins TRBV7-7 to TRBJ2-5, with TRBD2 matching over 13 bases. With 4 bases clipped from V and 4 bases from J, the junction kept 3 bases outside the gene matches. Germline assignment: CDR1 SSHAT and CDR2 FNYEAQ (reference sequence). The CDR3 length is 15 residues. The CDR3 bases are TGTGCCAGCAGCTCCAGACTAGCGGGGGGAGAGACCCAGTACTTC. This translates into CASSSRLAGGETQYF.

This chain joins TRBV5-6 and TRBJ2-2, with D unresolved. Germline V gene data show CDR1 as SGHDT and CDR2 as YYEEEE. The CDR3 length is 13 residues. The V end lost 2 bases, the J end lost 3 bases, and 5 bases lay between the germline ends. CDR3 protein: CASSFRDTGELFF. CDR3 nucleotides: TGTGCCAGCAGCTTCCGGGACACCGGGGAGCTGTTTTTT.

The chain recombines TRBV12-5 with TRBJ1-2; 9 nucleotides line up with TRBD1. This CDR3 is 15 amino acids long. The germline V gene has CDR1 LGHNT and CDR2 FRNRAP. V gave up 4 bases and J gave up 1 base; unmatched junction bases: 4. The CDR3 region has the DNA TGTGCTAGTGGTTCTGGACAGGGGAGTAACTATGGCTACACCTTC. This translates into CASGSGQGSNYGYTF.

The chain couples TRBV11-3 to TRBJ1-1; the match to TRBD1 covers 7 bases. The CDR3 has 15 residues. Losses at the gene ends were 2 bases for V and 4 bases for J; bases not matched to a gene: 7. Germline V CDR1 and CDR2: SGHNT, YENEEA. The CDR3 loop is CASSLTTGVPTEAFF. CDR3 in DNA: TGTGCCAGCAGCTTAACCACAGGGGTTCCCACTGAAGCTTTCTTT.

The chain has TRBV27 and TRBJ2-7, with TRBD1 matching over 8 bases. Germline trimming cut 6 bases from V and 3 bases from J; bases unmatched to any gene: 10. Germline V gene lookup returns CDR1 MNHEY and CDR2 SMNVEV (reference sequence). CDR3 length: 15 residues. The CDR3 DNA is TGTGCCAGCAGCCTCACCCCGACAGGGGTCTACGAGCAGTACTTC. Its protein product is CASSLTPTGVYEQYF.

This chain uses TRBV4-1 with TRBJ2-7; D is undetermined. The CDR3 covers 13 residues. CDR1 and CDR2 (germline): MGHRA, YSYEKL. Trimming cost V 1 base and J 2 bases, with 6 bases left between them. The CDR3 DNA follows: TGCGCCAGCAGCCAAGGGCCAGCCTACGAGCAGTACTTC. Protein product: CASSQGPAYEQYF.

CDR3 nucleotide sequence: TGCGCCAGCAGTCTGAACTGGGACGACCGCAGTCTATGGACAGATACGCAGTATTTT. Its translation: CASSLNWDDRSLWTDTQYF. The chain couples TRBV23-1 to TRBJ2-3; D may be TRBD1 or TRBD2 (5 bases each). TRBV23-1 is an open reading frame whose function is uncertain. CDR3 length equals 19 residues. V was trimmed by 4 bases and J by 3 bases, leaving 26 bases between them.

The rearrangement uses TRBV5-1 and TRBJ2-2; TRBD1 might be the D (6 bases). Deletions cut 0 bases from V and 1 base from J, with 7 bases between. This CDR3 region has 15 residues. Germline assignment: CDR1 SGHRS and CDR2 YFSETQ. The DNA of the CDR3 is TGCGCCAGCAGCTTGGGGGGACAGAACACCGGGGAGCTGTTTTTT. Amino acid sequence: CASSLGGQNTGELFF.

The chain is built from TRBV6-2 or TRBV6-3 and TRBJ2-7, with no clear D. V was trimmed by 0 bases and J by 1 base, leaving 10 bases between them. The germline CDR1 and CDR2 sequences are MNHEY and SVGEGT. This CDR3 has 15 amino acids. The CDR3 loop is CASSYSTSRSYEQYF. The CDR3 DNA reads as TGTGCCAGCAGTTACTCGACCTCGCGGTCCTACGAGCAGTACTTC.

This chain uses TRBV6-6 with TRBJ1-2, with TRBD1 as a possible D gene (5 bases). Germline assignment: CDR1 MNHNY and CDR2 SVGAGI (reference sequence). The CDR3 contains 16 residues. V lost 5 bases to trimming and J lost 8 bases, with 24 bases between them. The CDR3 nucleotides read TGTGCCAGCAGTCGGACCCTTCCGGGACGTCTCCAGGGCTACACCTTC. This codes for CASSRTLPGRLQGYTF.

The CDR3 nucleotides are TGTGCCAGCAGTCGATCCGGGCCCCATCCTGGTCAGCCCCAGCATTTT. Translated: CASSRSGPHPGQPQHF. The chain is built from TRBV6-6 and TRBJ1-5; D unclear. The V gene lost 5 bases and the J gene lost 6 bases, with 20 bases spanning the gap. CDR1 is MNHNY and CDR2 is SVGAGI in the germline V gene (reference sequence). This CDR3 is 16 amino acids long.